The source of this TCR beta chain is a study of T cell repertoires in cytomegalovirus infection. As concerns this clonotype: The antigen remains undetermined.

With 4 bases removed from V and 0 bases from J, the gap between germline ends came to 19 bases. From germline, CDR1 is DFQATT and CDR2 SNEGSKA (reference sequence). CDR3 length: 17 residues. TCRdb independently ran MiXCR on the reads; one entry per CDR3 protein. The repertoire holds around 570,000 distinct CDR3 sequences, with 40% as singletons. V and J are TRBV20-1 and TRBJ2-1, with D uncertain. The clonotype comes from a human donor in good health (CMV status not recorded). Some clones in this sample may be carry-over from other donors' samples. The material sequenced was cultured PBMCs, taken from culture after CMV antigen stimulation. For the CDR3, the DNA is TGCAGTGCTAACCCACTCCAAACAGCGAGCTCCTACAATGAGCAGTTCTTC. Its translation is CSANPLQTASSYNEQFF.